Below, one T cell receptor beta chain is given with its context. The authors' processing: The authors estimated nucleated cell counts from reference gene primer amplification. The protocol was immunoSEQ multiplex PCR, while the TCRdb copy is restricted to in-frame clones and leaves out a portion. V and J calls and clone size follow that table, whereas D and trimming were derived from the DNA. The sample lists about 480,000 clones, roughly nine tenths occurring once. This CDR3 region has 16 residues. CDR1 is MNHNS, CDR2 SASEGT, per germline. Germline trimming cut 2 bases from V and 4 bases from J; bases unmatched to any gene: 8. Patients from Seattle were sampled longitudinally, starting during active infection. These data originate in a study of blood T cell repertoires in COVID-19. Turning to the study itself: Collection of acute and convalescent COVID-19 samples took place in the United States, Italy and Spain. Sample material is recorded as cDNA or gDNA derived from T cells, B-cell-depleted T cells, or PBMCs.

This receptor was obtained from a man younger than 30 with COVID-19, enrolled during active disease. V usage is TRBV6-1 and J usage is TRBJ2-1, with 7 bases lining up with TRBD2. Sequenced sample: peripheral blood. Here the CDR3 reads CASSEMGLAVYNEQFF. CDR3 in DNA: TGTGCCAGCAGTGAAATGGGGCTAGCGGTTTACAATGAGCAGTTCTTC.